Listed here are 9 T cell receptor beta chains from one sample, sequenced in a study of T cells after yellow fever vaccination. Via MiXCR, TCRdb re-called the 5' RACE reads, giving one row per CDR3 protein. The data contain around 100,000 distinct CDR3 sequences, 6.5% to 9% of them singletons. The source material was CD8+ T cells sorted from PBMCs, sampled 45 days after the yellow fever booster vaccination. These receptors were collected from a man aged 25 to 45 who received the YFV17D yellow fever vaccine.

This clonotype has ten or more counts. CDR3 region: CATSREIGSHNEQFF. CDR3 DNA sequence: TGTGCCACCAGCAGGGAGATTGGATCTCACAATGAGCAGTTCTTC. This rearrangement joins TRBV15 to TRBJ2-1, with D unclear. The ends were cut back, 3 bases at V and 5 bases at J, with 14 bases in the middle. Per the germline V gene, CDR1 is LNHNV and CDR2 is YYDKDF (reference sequence). This CDR3 has 15 residues. Combining the CDR3 with reference TRBV15 and TRBJ2-1 gives the whole variable domain DAMVIQNPRYQVTQFGKPVTLSCSQTLNHNVMYWYQQKSSQAPKLLFHYYDKDFNNEADTPDNFQSRRPNTSFCFLDIRSPGLGDTAMYLCATSREIGSHNEQFFGPGTRLTVL.

This clonotype was recorded at least ten times. This sequence joins TRBV30 and TRBJ2-7; D may be TRBD1 (6 bases). Germline V lookup: CDR1 GTSNPN, CDR2 SVGIG (reference sequence). The CDR3 is 14 residues long. V lost 2 bases and J 4 bases, leaving 15 bases between the germline ends. The CDR3 DNA follows: TGTGCCTGGAGTTGGGGGCCAAAAGGGTACGAGCAGTACTTC. This gives the protein CAWSWGPKGYEQYF.

This clonotype was seen only a few times. J is TRBJ2-7 and V is TRBV5-4, with TRBD2 identical over 8 bases. Germline CDR1 is SGHNT and CDR2 is YYREEE (reference sequence). V gave up 5 bases and J gave up 7 bases; unmatched junction bases: 8. CDR3 length: 13 amino acids. The CDR3 loop reads CASRPGLVMEQYF. The CDR3 nucleotides read TGTGCCAGCAGACCGGGACTAGTAATGGAGCAGTACTTC.

This clonotype occurred many times. This chain uses TRBV27 with TRBJ2-2; D is undetermined. V was cut by 7 bases and J by 6 bases, with 15 bases left in between. This CDR3 comprises 14 residues. The V gene's germline CDR1 is MNHEY and CDR2 SMNVEV (reference sequence). CDR3 amino acids: CASIESLWSGELFF. CDR3 bases: TGTGCCAGCATCGAGAGCTTGTGGTCCGGGGAGCTGTTTTTT.

This clonotype has ten or more counts. The chain is built from TRBV28 and TRBJ2-3; 12 nucleotides match TRBD2. Germline lookup yields CDR1 MDHEN and CDR2 SYDVKM. CDR3 length: 18 residues. V lost 6 bases and J lost 4; bases outside the gene matches: 14. CDR3: CASSPWGGLAGGADTQYF. The CDR3 DNA follows: TGTGCCAGCAGCCCGTGGGGGGGTCTAGCGGGAGGGGCAGATACGCAGTATTTT.

This sequence joins TRBV11-2 and TRBJ2-1; 7 bases are a match to TRBD1. Looked up from germline, CDR1 is SGHAT and CDR2 is FQNNGV. The CDR3 is 16 residues long. V shed 7 bases and J 0 bases; nucleotides not matched to a gene: 9. The CDR3 nucleotides are TGTGCCAGCATCGGGACAGCCGAACTCTCCTACAATGAGCAGTTCTTC. Its translation is CASIGTAELSYNEQFF.

This clonotype was picked up many times. The CDR3 here is CASSLMREGGIYEQYF. The CDR3 bases are TGTGCCAGCAGCCTAATGAGGGAGGGTGGTATATACGAGCAGTACTTC. The chain is built from TRBV7-9 and TRBJ2-7; 7 positions match TRBD2. This CDR3 is 16 amino acids long. CDR1 is SEHNR, CDR2 FQNEAQ, per germline (reference sequence). Unmatched junction bases numbered 14, after V lost 5 bases and J lost 4 bases.

The table lists this clonotype with many counts. This chain joins TRBV7-9 and TRBJ2-1, with 8 nucleotides matching TRBD1. In germline, CDR1 is SEHNR, CDR2 FQNEAQ (reference sequence). CDR3 size: 17 residues. V gave up 1 base and J gave up 8 bases; unmatched junction bases: 13. This CDR3 reads CASSLVLIGQGVHEQFF. The CDR3 DNA reads as TGTGCCAGCAGCTTAGTCCTGATAGGACAGGGTGTCCATGAGCAGTTCTTC.

V usage is TRBV4-2 and J usage is TRBJ2-5, with 7 bases matching TRBD2. The germline CDR1 and CDR2 sequences are LGHNA and YNFKEQ. CDR3 size: 15 residues. V lost 0 bases, J lost 5 bases, and 6 bases stayed unmatched. Here the CDR3 reads CASSQDGLAAETQYF. The DNA of the CDR3 is TGTGCCAGCAGCCAAGATGGGCTAGCGGCGGAGACCCAGTACTTC.